Each of the 29 T cell receptor beta chains below was sequenced from the same sample in a study of cytomegalovirus exposure and HLA in healthy donors. The study ran its PCR with 60 Vbeta and 13 Jbeta primers. Sequencing was performed with immunoSEQ multiplex PCR; in TCRdb, only in-frame clones are kept and a portion is missing. The sample includes 150,000 to 200,000 clones, over 65% of them seen just once. The sample was PBMCs. These receptors originate from a boy aged 2 to 10 in good health and CMV-seronegative.

The rearrangement links TRBV6-1 to TRBJ1-1; 8 bases map to TRBD1. J was trimmed by 6 bases and V by 1 base; bases with no gene match: 4. CDR3 length equals 14 residues. The germline V gene has CDR1 MNHNS and CDR2 SASEGT. CDR3 in DNA: TGTGCCAGCAGTGAAGATACAGGGGGAGCTGAAGCTTTCTTT. As protein: CASSEDTGGAEAFF.

The chain joins TRBV10-3 to TRBJ2-3, with D possibly TRBD2 on 5 matching bases. Trimming removed 6 bases at V and 1 base at J, with 11 bases between. The CDR3 has 14 amino acids. CDR1 is ENHRY, CDR2 SYGVKD, per germline. CDR3 sequence: CAISEGVGTDTQYF. CDR3 sequence (DNA): TGTGCCATCAGCGAGGGAGTGGGCACAGATACGCAGTATTTT.

The genes are TRBV11-3 and TRBJ1-1; the match to TRBD1 covers 7 bases. Losses at the gene ends were 5 bases for V and 0 bases for J; bases not matched to a gene: 12. The CDR3 contains 17 residues. The germline CDR1 and CDR2 sequences are SGHNT and YENEEA. The CDR3 nucleotides read TGTGCCAGCAGCCTACTAATGACGGGACAGATGAACACTGAAGCTTTCTTT. Its protein product is CASSLLMTGQMNTEAFF.

The CDR3 DNA reads TGTGCCTCAACAGGCTCTCCTGGCTACACCTTC. Translating it yields CASTGSPGYTF. The rearrangement uses TRBV30 and TRBJ1-2; D might be TRBD1 (5 bases). The CDR3 length is 11 residues. V was clipped by 7 bases and J by 7 bases, with 13 bases between them. The germline V gene has CDR1 GTSNPN and CDR2 SVGIG (reference sequence).

The V gene is TRBV13, the J gene TRBJ2-1; the D is unclear. There are 11 residues in the CDR3. The germline V and J ends were trimmed by 5 bases and 10 bases, with 9 bases remaining between them. Per the germline V gene, CDR1 is PRHDT and CDR2 is FYEKMQ (reference sequence). The CDR3 nucleotides read TGTGCCAGCAGCCGGTGGCGGGAGCAGTTCTTC. This sequence encodes CASSRWREQFF. The complete variable domain, with remaining parts taken from reference TRBV13 and TRBJ2-1, reads AAGVIQSPRHLIKEKRETATLKCYPIPRHDTVYWYQQGPGQDPQFLISFYEKMQSDKGSIPDRFSAQQFSDYHSELNMSSLELGDSALYFCASSRWREQFFGPGTRLTVL.

This chain joins TRBV11-2 and TRBJ1-1, with TRBD1 as a possible D gene (6 bases). Germline-derived CDR1 and CDR2 are SGHAT and FQNNGV. The germline V and J ends were trimmed by 5 bases and 1 base, with 14 bases remaining between them. The CDR3 is 15 amino acids. CDR3 region: CASSGYVDRNTEAFF. CDR3 sequence (DNA): TGTGCCAGCAGCGGCTATGTGGACAGGAACACTGAAGCTTTCTTT.

The chain uses TRBV4-2 and TRBJ1-4; maybe TRBD1 (5 bases). There are 16 residues in the CDR3. V was cut by 0 bases and J by 3 bases, with 11 bases left in between. Germline V CDR1 and CDR2: LGHNA, YNFKEQ. CDR3 sequence (DNA): TGTGCCAGCAGCCAAGATCTGTCAGGGTCTAATGAAAAACTGTTTTTT. Encoded protein: CASSQDLSGSNEKLFF.

The chain couples TRBV2 to TRBJ1-1; D gene uncertain. Trimming shortened V by 8 bases and J by 4 bases, and 17 bases separated the two germline ends. Germline V lookup: CDR1 SNHLY, CDR2 FYNNEI. The CDR3 is made up of 14 amino acids. The CDR3 region is CASVSQHPGTEAFF. In DNA, the CDR3 is TGTGCCAGCGTATCGCAGCACCCAGGCACTGAAGCTTTCTTT.

The gene calls are TRBV6-5 and TRBJ2-7; 10 nucleotides line up with TRBD1. Germline V gene lookup returns CDR1 MNHEY and CDR2 SVGAGI. After removal of 5 bases from V and 2 bases from J, the junction contained 6 bases not matched to a gene. The CDR3 has 15 amino acids. DNA of the CDR3: TGTGCCAGCAGTGCCGGGACAGGGGAACCCTACGAGCAGTACTTC. Amino acids: CASSAGTGEPYEQYF.

The chain joins TRBV10-3 to TRBJ1-2, with TRBD1 identical over 10 bases. Germline V gene lookup returns CDR1 ENHRY and CDR2 SYGVKD. CDR3 length: 15 amino acids. After removal of 4 bases from V and 7 bases from J, the junction contained 9 bases not matched to a gene. The CDR3 DNA follows: TGTGCCATCAGTGGCCCGGGACAGGGGACCGCTGGCTACACCTTC. As protein: CAISGPGQGTAGYTF.

This rearrangement joins TRBV25-1 to TRBJ1-2, with D tentatively TRBD1 (5 bases). V was clipped by 4 bases and J by 4 bases, with 25 bases between them. Germline CDR1 is MGHDK and CDR2 is SYGVNS. This CDR3 is 18 amino acids long. The CDR3 sequence is CASSVPGAQTDVSYGYTF. CDR3 coding DNA: TGTGCCAGCAGTGTCCCTGGGGCCCAAACGGACGTCAGCTATGGCTACACCTTC.

This clone was seen a single time. The chain recombines TRBV7-2 with TRBJ2-6, with 7 bases aligning to TRBD1. This CDR3 is built from 15 residues. CDR1 and CDR2 from the germline V gene are SGHTA and FQGNSA. Germline trimming cut 5 bases from V and 1 base from J; bases unmatched to any gene: 2. The CDR3 DNA is TGTGCCAGCAGCGCGACAGGGTCTGGGGCCAACGTCCTGACTTTC. Translated, it gives CASSATGSGANVLTF.

The chain employs TRBV6-5 and TRBJ1-5; 8 positions agree with TRBD1. The CDR3 spans 14 residues. The germline V gene has CDR1 MNHEY and CDR2 SVGAGI. The V segment lost 6 bases and the J segment 2 bases; nucleotides outside the gene matches: 3. The CDR3 reads CASRLTGGNQPQHF. The DNA of the CDR3 is TGTGCCAGCAGATTGACAGGGGGCAATCAGCCCCAGCATTTT.

CDR3 region: CASSRRDEAEAFF. The CDR3 nucleotides are TGTGCCAGTAGCCGACGGGATGAAGCTGAAGCTTTCTTT. The chain combines TRBV19 with TRBJ1-1; D gene unclear. The CDR3 extends over 13 amino acids. Looked up from germline, CDR1 is LNHDA and CDR2 is SQIVND (reference sequence). Trimming shortened V by 6 bases and J by 6 bases, and 14 bases separated the two germline ends.

This chain connects TRBV6-6 to TRBJ2-2, with a tentative D call TRBD2 (6 bases). V gave up 6 bases and J gave up 4 bases, with 12 bases separating them. In germline, CDR1 is MNHNY, CDR2 SVGAGI (reference sequence). The CDR3 runs 14 residues. The CDR3 loop reads CASSLGDFTGELFF. The CDR3 DNA follows: TGTGCCAGCAGCCTCGGGGACTTCACCGGGGAGCTGTTTTTT.

The chain links TRBV4-2 to TRBJ1-6; TRBD1 agrees at 7 bases. This CDR3 has 15 amino acids. V trimming: 4 bases; J trimming: 6 bases; junction bases outside the gene matches: 6. In germline, CDR1 is LGHNA, CDR2 YNFKEQ. The DNA for the CDR3 is TGTGCCAGCAGCCCTAAGGACAGGACTAATTCACCCCTCCACTTT. This encodes CASSPKDRTNSPLHF.

The chain is built from TRBV1 and TRBJ2-7; the table's D call, TRBD1, was not checked against the DNA. TRBV1 has pseudogene status. This CDR3 contains 12 residues. The CDR3 is CTSSLGQDVEYF. In DNA, the CDR3 is TGCACCAGCAGCCTTGGACAGGACGTGGAGTACTTC.

CDR3 coding DNA: TGTGCCAGTAGTCCCGACGGGGTCGGGGAGCAGTACTTC. This codes for CASSPDGVGEQYF. The rearrangement joins TRBV19 to TRBJ2-7; a possible D gene is TRBD2 (5 bases). The CDR3 runs to 13 residues. V lost 5 bases and J 7 bases, leaving 15 bases between the germline ends. In germline, CDR1 is LNHDA, CDR2 SQIVND (reference sequence).

The chain links TRBV4-2 to TRBJ2-3; D perhaps matches TRBD1 (6 bases). Germline V gives CDR1 LGHNA, CDR2 YNFKEQ. The V end lost 6 bases, the J end lost 2 bases, and 12 bases lay between the germline ends. CDR3 length: 14 residues. CDR3 DNA: TGTGCCAGCAGTCGAGGACAGAACACAGATACGCAGTATTTT. Protein: CASSRGQNTDTQYF.

The V call is TRBV5-6, the J call TRBJ2-3; possibly TRBD1 for D (6 bases). The CDR3 sequence is 15 residues long. CDR1 is SGHDT, CDR2 YYEEEE, per germline. V dropped 2 bases and J dropped 0 bases, with 10 bases sitting between them. The chain's CDR3 is CASSFLQGSTDTQYF. The CDR3 DNA reads TGTGCCAGCAGCTTCCTACAGGGAAGCACAGATACGCAGTATTTT.

Only a few counts were recorded for this clone. V usage is TRBV5-8 and J usage is TRBJ1-1; D ambiguous. There are 16 residues in the CDR3. CDR1 and CDR2 from the germline V gene are SGHTS and YDEGEE. The ends were cut back, 0 bases at V and 4 bases at J, with 16 bases in the middle. CDR3 amino acids: CASSLGGSYWATEAFF. CDR3 nucleotide sequence: TGTGCCAGCAGCTTGGGCGGGAGTTACTGGGCCACTGAAGCTTTCTTT.

This clone was detected a few times. The V and J genes are TRBV6-5 and TRBJ2-5, with TRBD2 identical over 12 bases. Germline CDR1 and CDR2: MNHEY and SVGAGI. The CDR3 runs 15 residues. J lost 7 bases, V lost 5 bases, and 8 bases had no gene match. Here the CDR3 DNA reads TGTGCCAGCAGTCACCTAGCGGGGGGGCCAGGGACCCAGTACTTC. Translating gives CASSHLAGGPGTQYF.

This sequence joins TRBV4-2 and TRBJ1-5; no clear D gene. Between the trimmed V and J ends, which lost 0 bases and 0 bases, there was a span of 9 bases. Germline CDR1 reads LGHNA; CDR2 reads YNFKEQ. The CDR3 runs 16 residues. CDR3 sequence reads: CASSQDQKNSNQPQHF. DNA for the CDR3: TGTGCCAGCAGCCAAGACCAGAAAAATAGCAATCAGCCCCAGCATTTT.

The V call is TRBV4-3, the J call TRBJ2-3; TRBD1 is a possible D gene (7 bases). Trimming left V 4 bases short and J 6 bases short, with 23 bases between. From germline, CDR1 is LGHNA and CDR2 YSLEER. This CDR3 spans 17 amino acids. Here the CDR3 DNA reads TGCGCCAGCAGCCCCTATAGACCCCAGGGGGGACGGGATACGCAGTATTTT. This codes for CASSPYRPQGGRDTQYF.

This clone was picked up a small number of times. The rearrangement links TRBV6-5 to TRBJ1-6; D gene unclear. The germline V gene has CDR1 MNHEY and CDR2 SVGAGI. The CDR3 has 14 amino acids. Trimming removed 3 bases at V and 12 bases at J, with 15 bases between. The CDR3 reads CASSYRIGGRPLHF. For the CDR3, the DNA is TGTGCCAGCAGTTATCGTATCGGTGGTCGACCCCTCCACTTT.

V is TRBV7-8 and J is TRBJ1-1, with TRBD1 identical over 7 bases. The CDR3 extends over 17 amino acids. V was pared by 0 bases and J by 2 bases, with 9 bases of the junction left unmatched. Germline CDR1 is SGHVS and CDR2 is FQNEAQ. CDR3 nucleotide sequence: TGTGCCAGCAGCTTAGCCTCGCAGGGGGTAGCCAACACTGAAGCTTTCTTT. Its protein product is CASSLASQGVANTEAFF.

This chain connects TRBV7-9 to TRBJ2-5; weak D call: TRBD2 (6 bases). Deletions cut 5 bases from V and 2 bases from J, with 12 bases between. This CDR3 contains 14 residues. CDR1 and CDR2 (germline): SEHNR, FQNEAQ (reference sequence). In DNA, the CDR3 is TGTGCCAGCAGCCCGAGGGACTGGCAAGAGACCCAGTACTTC. It specifies CASSPRDWQETQYF.

The chain has TRBV5-6 and TRBJ2-2; D may be TRBD1 (6 bases). Germline V gene lookup returns CDR1 SGHDT and CDR2 YYEEEE. V lost 4 bases, J lost 2 bases, and 18 bases lay in between. CDR3 length: 17 amino acids. The CDR3 nucleotides read TGTGCCAGCAGCCCGAGGGGGAGTTCGCCCAACACCGGGGAGCTGTTTTTT. This gives the protein CASSPRGSSPNTGELFF.

This chain links TRBV7-9 with TRBJ1-2, with 9 bases identical to TRBD1. The CDR3 spans 13 residues. The junction had 6 bases not matched to a gene; V was cut back by 5 bases and J by 8 bases. Per germline, CDR1 SEHNR and CDR2 FQNEAQ (reference sequence). The CDR3 spells CASSEQGARGYTF. The CDR3, as DNA: TGTGCCAGCAGCGAACAGGGGGCGCGGGGCTACACCTTC.